This T cell receptor beta chain was observed in a study of T cell responses to AZD1222 COVID-19 vaccine. The study's findings and limits: Unmutated regions of variants are reportedly targeted by nearly half of spike-specific TCRs. Donors were chiefly white British, with a greater number of females, and clonal diversity was perhaps underestimated. Of the AZD1222 recipients, only five to seven were seropositive at baseline.

Here immunoSEQ multiplex PCR was the method, and the copy in TCRdb shows in-frame clones only, minus some. The top ten clones hold around 0.9% of a sample with approximately 160,000 clones, roughly 93% of them seen once. The CDR3 has 17 amino acids. V was pared by 4 bases and J by 4 bases, with 19 bases between. Germline values: CDR1 LGHDT, CDR2 YNNKEL (reference sequence). Comment on this clone: Its cognate antigen is unknown.

The rearrangement uses TRBV3-1 (or the pseudogene TRBV3-2) and TRBJ1-4, with D maybe TRBD1 (5 bases). The sequences come from peripheral blood, collected on day 0 of AZD1222 vaccination. The receptor was derived from an adult in good health. CDR3 sequence reads: CASSPPRGRSGNEKLFF. CDR3 bases: TGTGCCAGCAGCCCCCCCCGGGGCAGGAGCGGTAATGAAAAACTGTTTTTT.